This T cell receptor beta chain derives from a study of T cell responses to AZD1222 COVID-19 vaccine. A single count supports this clone. Its antigen remains unidentified. Second-dose groups at about 4 or about 12 weeks were pooled. Losses at the gene ends were 1 base for V and 10 bases for J; bases not matched to a gene: 9. Looked up from germline, CDR1 is SGHNT and CDR2 is YYREEE (reference sequence). There are 14 residues in the CDR3. Assay: immunoSEQ multiplex PCR; the TCRdb copy retains only in-frame clones and omits some. The repertoire has more than 95,000 clones, 88% of them found once; the top ten carry about 3.3%. Findings and limits, study-wide: A mostly white British donor set with more females was recruited, and clonal diversity was possibly underestimated.

The sequencing here drew on peripheral blood, taken 28 days after the second AZD1222 dose. The chain employs TRBV5-4 and TRBJ1-2; 8 positions match TRBD1. This TCR came from an adult who received the AZD1222 COVID-19 vaccine. The CDR3 sequence: CASSLQGAQEYYTF. Written as DNA, the CDR3 is TGTGCCAGCAGCTTGCAGGGGGCGCAGGAGTACTACACCTTC.